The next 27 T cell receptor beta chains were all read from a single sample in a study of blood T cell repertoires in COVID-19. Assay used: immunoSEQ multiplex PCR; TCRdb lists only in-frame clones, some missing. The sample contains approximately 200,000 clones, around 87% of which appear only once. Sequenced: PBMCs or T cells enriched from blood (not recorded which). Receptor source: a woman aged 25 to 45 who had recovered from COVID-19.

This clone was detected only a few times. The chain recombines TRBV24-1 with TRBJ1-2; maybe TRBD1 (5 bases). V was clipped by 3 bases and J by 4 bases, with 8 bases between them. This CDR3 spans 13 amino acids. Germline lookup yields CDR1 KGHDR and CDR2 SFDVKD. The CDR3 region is CATSDGTFYGYTF. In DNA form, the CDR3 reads TGTGCCACCAGTGATGGGACTTTCTATGGCTACACCTTC.

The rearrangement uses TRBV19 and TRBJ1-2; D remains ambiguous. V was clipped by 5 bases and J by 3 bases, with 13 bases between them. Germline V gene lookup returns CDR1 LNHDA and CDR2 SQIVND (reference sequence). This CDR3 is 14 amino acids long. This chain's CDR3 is CASSLVGIHYGYTF. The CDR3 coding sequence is TGTGCCAGTAGTCTAGTTGGCATACACTATGGCTACACCTTC.

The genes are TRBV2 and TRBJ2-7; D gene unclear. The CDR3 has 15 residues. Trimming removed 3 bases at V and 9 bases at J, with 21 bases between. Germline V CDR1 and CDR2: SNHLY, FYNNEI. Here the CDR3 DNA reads TGTGCCAGCAGTGATTCCCTCAATAAGCCTAGATGGCAGTACTTC. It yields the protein CASSDSLNKPRWQYF.

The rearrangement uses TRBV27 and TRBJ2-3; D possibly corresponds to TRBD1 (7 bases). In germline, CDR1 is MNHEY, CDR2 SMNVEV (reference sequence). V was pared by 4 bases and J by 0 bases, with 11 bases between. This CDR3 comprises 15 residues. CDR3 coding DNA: TGTGCCAGCAGTTCCAGGGGGGCTAGCACAGATACGCAGTATTTT. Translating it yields CASSSRGASTDTQYF.

The DNA for the CDR3 is TGTGCCAGCAGTTACTCGACGGGAGGGAGGGGAAAGACCCAGTACTTC. Its protein is CASSYSTGGRGKTQYF. The chain joins TRBV6-2 or TRBV6-3 to TRBJ2-5; 8 nucleotides agree with TRBD2. This CDR3 is built from 16 residues. Unmatched junction bases numbered 9, after V lost 0 bases and J lost 6 bases. CDR1 and CDR2 from the germline V gene are MNHEY and SVGEGT.

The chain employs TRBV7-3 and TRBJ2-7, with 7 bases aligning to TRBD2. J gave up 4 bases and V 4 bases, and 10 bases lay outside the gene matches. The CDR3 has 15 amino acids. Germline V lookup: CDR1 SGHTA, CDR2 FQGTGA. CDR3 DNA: TGTGCCAGCAGCTGGGAGGCAGCGGGGAAATACGAGCAGTACTTC. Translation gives CASSWEAAGKYEQYF. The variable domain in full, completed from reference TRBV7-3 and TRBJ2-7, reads GAGVSQTPSNKVTEKGKYVELRCDPISGHTALYWYRQSLGQGPEFLIYFQGTGAADDSGLPNDRFFAVRPEGSVSTLKIQRTERGDSAVYLCASSWEAAGKYEQYFGPGTRLTVT.

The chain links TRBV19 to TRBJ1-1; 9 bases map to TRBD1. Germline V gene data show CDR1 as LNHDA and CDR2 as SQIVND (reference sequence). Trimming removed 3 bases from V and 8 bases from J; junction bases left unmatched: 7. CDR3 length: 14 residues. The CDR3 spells CASSIGWTGVEAFF. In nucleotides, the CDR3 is TGTGCCAGTAGTATTGGATGGACAGGGGTCGAAGCTTTCTTT.

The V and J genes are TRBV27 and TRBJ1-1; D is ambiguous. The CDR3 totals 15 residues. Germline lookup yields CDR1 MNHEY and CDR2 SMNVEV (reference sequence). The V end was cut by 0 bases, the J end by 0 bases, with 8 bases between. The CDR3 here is CASSLSSALNTEAFF. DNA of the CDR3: TGTGCCAGCAGTTTATCGAGCGCCCTGAACACTGAAGCTTTCTTT.

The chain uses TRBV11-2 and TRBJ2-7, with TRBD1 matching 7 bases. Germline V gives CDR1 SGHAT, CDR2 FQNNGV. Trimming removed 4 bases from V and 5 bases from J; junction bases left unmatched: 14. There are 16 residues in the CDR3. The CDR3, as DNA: TGTGCCAGCAGCTCGAACGACAGGGTGATAGGCAACGAGCAGTACTTC. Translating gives CASSSNDRVIGNEQYF.

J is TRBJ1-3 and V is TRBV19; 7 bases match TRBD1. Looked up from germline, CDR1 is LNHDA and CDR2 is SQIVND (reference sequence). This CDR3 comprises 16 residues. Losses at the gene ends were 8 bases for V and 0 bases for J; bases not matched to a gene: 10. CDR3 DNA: TGTGCCAGTGGCAGGGGGACGGCTGGCTCTGGAAACACCATATATTTT. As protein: CASGRGTAGSGNTIYF.

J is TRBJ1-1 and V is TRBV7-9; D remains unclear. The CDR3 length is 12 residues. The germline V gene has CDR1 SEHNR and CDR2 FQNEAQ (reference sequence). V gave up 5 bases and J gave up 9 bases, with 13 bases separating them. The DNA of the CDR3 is TGTGCCAGCAGCCGAGAGGAGGGTAAAGCTTTCTTT. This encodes CASSREEGKAFF.

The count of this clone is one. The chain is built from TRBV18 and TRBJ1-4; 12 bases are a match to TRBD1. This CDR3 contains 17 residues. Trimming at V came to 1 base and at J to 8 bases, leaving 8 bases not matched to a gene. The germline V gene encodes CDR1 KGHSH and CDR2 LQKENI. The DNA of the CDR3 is TGTGCCAGCTCACCACGCGGGACAGGGGGCGCGGGGGAAAAACTGTTTTTT. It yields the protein CASSPRGTGGAGEKLFF.

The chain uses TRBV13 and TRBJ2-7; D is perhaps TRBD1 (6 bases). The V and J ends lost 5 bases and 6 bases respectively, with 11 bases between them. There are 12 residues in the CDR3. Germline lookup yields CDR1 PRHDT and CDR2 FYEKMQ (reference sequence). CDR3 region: CASSLPGVEQYF. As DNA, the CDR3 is TGTGCCAGCAGCCTCCCAGGGGTCGAGCAGTACTTC.

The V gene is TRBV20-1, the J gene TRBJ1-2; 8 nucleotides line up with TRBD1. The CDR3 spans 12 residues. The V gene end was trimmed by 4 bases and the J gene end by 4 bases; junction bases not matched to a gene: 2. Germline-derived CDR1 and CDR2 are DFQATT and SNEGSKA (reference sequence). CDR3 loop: CSAIDRGYGYTF. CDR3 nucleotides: TGCAGTGCTATTGACAGGGGCTATGGCTACACCTTC.

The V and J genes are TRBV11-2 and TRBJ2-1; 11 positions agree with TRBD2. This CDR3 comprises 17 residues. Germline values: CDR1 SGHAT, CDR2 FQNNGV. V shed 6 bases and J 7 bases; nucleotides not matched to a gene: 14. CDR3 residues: CASRRVLAGAGGNEQFF. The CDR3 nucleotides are TGTGCCAGCAGACGGGTACTAGCGGGGGCCGGGGGGAATGAGCAGTTCTTC.

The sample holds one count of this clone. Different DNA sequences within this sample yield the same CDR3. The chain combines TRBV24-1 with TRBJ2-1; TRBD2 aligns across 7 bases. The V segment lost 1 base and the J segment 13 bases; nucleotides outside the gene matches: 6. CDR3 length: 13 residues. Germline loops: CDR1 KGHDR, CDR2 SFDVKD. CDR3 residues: CATSDFSSGEQFF. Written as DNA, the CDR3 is TGTGCCACCAGTGATTTCTCTAGCGGTGAACAGTTCTTC.

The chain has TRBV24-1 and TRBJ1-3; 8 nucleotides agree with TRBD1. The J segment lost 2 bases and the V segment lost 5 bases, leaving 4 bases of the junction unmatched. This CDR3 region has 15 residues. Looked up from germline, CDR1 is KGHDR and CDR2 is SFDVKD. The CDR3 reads CATSVRTGPGNTIYF. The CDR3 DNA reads TGTGCCACCAGTGTCCGGACAGGGCCTGGAAACACCATATATTTT.

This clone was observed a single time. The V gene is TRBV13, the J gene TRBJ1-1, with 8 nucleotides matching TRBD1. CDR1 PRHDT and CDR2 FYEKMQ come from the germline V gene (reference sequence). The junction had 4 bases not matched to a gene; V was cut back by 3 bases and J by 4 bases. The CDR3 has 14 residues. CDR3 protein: CASSLSRGPTEAFF. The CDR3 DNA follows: TGTGCCAGCAGCTTGTCCAGGGGGCCCACTGAAGCTTTCTTT.

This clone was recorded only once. The CDR3: CASSLGLADYNEQFF. The CDR3 DNA reads TGTGCCAGCAGCTTAGGCCTAGCGGATTACAATGAGCAGTTCTTC. The rearrangement joins TRBV7-9 to TRBJ2-1, with TRBD2 identical over 7 bases. J lost 4 bases, V lost 1 base, and 4 bases had no gene match. The CDR3 is 15 amino acids. Germline loops: CDR1 SEHNR, CDR2 FQNEAQ (reference sequence). Variable domain in full (rest from reference TRBV7-9 and TRBJ2-1): DTGVSQNPRHKITKRGQNVTFRCDPISEHNRLYWYRQTLGQGPEFLTYFQNEAQLEKSRLLSDRFSAERPKGSFSTLEIQRTEQGDSAMYLCASSLGLADYNEQFFGPGTRLTVL.

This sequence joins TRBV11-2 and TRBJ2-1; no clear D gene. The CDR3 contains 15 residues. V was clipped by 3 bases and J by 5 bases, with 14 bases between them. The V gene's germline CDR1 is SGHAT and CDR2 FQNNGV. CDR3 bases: TGTGCCAGCAGCTTCCTTATTTCTGGAGACAATGAGCAGTTCTTC. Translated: CASSFLISGDNEQFF.

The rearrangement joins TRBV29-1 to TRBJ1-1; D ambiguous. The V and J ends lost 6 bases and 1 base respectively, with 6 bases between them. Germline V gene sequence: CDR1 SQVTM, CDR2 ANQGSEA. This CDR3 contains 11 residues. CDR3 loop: CSVRANTEAFF. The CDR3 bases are TGCAGCGTGCGGGCGAACACTGAAGCTTTCTTT.

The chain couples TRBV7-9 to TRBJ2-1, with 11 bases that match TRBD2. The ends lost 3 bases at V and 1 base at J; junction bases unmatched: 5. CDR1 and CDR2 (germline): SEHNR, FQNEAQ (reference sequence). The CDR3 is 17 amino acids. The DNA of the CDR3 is TGTGCCAGCAGCTTCCCGACTAGCGGGGAATCCTACAATGAGCAGTTCTTC. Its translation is CASSFPTSGESYNEQFF. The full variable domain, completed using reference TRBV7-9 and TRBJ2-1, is DTGVSQNPRHKITKRGQNVTFRCDPISEHNRLYWYRQTLGQGPEFLTYFQNEAQLEKSRLLSDRFSAERPKGSFSTLEIQRTEQGDSAMYLCASSFPTSGESYNEQFFGPGTRLTVL.

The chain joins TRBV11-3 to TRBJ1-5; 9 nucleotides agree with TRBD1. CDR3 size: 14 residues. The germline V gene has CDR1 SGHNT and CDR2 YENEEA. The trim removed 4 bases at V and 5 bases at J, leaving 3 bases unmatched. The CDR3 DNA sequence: TGTGCCAGCAGCTCGGGACAGGGAGATCAGCCCCAGCATTTT. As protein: CASSSGQGDQPQHF.

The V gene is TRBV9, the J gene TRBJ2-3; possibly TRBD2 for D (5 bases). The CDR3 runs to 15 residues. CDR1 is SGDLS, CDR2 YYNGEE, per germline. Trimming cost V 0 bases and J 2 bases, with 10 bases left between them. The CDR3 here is CASSVGGRPTDTQYF. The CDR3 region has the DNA TGTGCCAGCAGCGTAGGCGGGCGCCCCACAGATACGCAGTATTTT.

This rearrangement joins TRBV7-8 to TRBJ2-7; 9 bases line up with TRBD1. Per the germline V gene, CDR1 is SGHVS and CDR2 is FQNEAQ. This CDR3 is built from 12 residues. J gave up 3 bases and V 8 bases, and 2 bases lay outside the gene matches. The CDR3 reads CASSGQGYEQYF. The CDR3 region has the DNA TGTGCCAGCTCGGGACAGGGCTACGAGCAGTACTTC.

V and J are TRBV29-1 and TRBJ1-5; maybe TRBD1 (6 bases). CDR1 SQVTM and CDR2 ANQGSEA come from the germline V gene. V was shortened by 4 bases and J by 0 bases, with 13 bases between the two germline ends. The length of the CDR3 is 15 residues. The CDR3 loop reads CSVGMGAYSNQPQHF. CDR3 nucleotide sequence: TGCAGCGTTGGTATGGGGGCATATAGCAATCAGCCCCAGCATTTT.

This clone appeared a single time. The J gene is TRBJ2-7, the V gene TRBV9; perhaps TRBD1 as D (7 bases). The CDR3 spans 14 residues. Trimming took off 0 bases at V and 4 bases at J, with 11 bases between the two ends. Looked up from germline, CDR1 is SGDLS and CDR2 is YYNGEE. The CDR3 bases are TGTGCCAGCAGCGTAGGGGACAGCGGGTACGAGCAGTACTTC. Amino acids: CASSVGDSGYEQYF.